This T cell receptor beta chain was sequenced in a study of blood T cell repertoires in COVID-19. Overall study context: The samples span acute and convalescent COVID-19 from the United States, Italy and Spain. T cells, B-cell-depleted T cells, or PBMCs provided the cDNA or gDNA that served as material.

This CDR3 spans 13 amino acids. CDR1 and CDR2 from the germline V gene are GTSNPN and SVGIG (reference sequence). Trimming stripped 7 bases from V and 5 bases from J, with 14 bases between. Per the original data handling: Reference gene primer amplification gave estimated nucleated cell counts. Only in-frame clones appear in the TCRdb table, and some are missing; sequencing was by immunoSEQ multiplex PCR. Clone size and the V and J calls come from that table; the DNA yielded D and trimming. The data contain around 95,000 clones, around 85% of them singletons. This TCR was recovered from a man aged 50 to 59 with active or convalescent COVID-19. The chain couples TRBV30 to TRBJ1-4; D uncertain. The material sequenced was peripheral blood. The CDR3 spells CAFAFQQNEKLFF. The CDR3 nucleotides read TGTGCCTTCGCGTTCCAACAGAATGAAAAACTGTTTTTT.